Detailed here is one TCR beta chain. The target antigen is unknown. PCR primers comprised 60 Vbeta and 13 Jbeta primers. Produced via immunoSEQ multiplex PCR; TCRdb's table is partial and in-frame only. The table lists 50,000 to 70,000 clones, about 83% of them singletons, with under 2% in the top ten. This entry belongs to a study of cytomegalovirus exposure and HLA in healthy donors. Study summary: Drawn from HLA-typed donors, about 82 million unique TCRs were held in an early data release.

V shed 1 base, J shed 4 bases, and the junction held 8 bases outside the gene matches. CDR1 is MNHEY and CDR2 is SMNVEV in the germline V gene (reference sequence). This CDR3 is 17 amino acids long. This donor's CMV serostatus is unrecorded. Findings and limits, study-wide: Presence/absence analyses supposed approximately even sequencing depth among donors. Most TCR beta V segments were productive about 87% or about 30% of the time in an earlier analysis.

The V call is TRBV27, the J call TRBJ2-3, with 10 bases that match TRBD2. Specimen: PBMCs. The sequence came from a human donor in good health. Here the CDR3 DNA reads TGTGCCAGCAGTTTATTCCTAGCGGGAGTTCTGGCAGATACGCAGTATTTT. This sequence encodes CASSLFLAGVLADTQYF.